Following are 14 T cell receptor beta chains from one sample sequenced in a study of control samples from healthy donors and cancer patients. This table comes from immunoSEQ multiplex PCR, and its TCRdb copy is limited to in-frame clones, with some not included. The table has about 96,000 clones, approximately 93% seen once. The specimen was blood. Every receptor here comes from a man younger than 35 in good health.

Here the CDR3 reads CASSPPTGHTEAFF. The CDR3 DNA reads as TGTGCCAGCTCACCACCGACAGGGCACACTGAAGCTTTCTTT. The chain carries TRBV18 and TRBJ1-1; 7 bases line up with TRBD1. V was pared by 0 bases and J by 3 bases, with 1 base of the junction left unmatched. Germline V gives CDR1 KGHSH, CDR2 LQKENI. The CDR3 totals 14 residues. Variable domain in full (rest from reference TRBV18 and TRBJ1-1): NAGVMQNPRHLVRRRGQEARLRCSPMKGHSHVYWYRQLPEEGLKFMVYLQKENIIDESGMPKERFSAEFPKEGPSILRIQQVVRGDSAAYFCASSPPTGHTEAFFGQGTRLTVV.

This chain connects TRBV29-1 to TRBJ1-1; D unresolved. CDR1 and CDR2 from the germline V gene are SQVTM and ANQGSEA. The CDR3 is made up of 11 amino acids. V was trimmed by 4 bases and J by 5 bases, leaving 8 bases between them. The CDR3 sequence is CSVGRGTEAFF. The CDR3 nucleotides read TGCAGCGTTGGGAGAGGGACTGAAGCTTTCTTT.

V is TRBV12-5 and J is TRBJ1-5, with 9 bases aligning to TRBD1. The CDR3 sequence is 18 residues long. Losses at the gene ends were 2 bases for V and 0 bases for J; bases not matched to a gene: 8. Germline V gene sequence: CDR1 LGHNT, CDR2 FRNRAP. DNA for the CDR3: TGTGCTAGTGGTTTGCGGGGACAGGGAAGGTATAGCAATCAGCCCCAGCATTTT. Translating it yields CASGLRGQGRYSNQPQHF.

The chain recombines TRBV2 with TRBJ2-7; D might be TRBD1 (6 bases). Germline CDR1 SNHLY, CDR2 FYNNEI. Trimming shortened V by 5 bases and J by 7 bases, and 12 bases separated the two germline ends. CDR3 length equals 12 residues. The DNA for the CDR3 is TGTGCCAGCAGTAAATACAGGGTTGAGCAGTACTTC. Protein: CASSKYRVEQYF.

The chain combines TRBV5-4 with TRBJ2-5; D gene ambiguous. The germline CDR1 and CDR2 sequences are SGHNT and YYREEE (reference sequence). Trimming cost V 1 base and J 7 bases, with 14 bases left between them. The CDR3 is 14 amino acids. Here the CDR3 DNA reads TGTGCCAGCAGCTTGACACGGGCACGAGGGACCCAGTACTTC. As protein: CASSLTRARGTQYF.

The genes are TRBV3-1 (or the pseudogene TRBV3-2) and TRBJ2-3; TRBD2 matches 11 bases. Germline loops: CDR1 LGHDT, CDR2 YNNKEL (reference sequence). The CDR3 runs 19 residues. V trimming: 0 bases; J trimming: 0 bases; junction bases outside the gene matches: 8. This CDR3 reads CASSQDHGLAGSSTDTQYF. The CDR3 DNA reads as TGTGCCAGCAGCCAAGATCACGGACTAGCGGGCTCTAGCACAGATACGCAGTATTTT.

V is TRBV6-5 and J is TRBJ1-5, with 10 bases that match TRBD1. The CDR3 covers 15 residues. Germline V gene lookup returns CDR1 MNHEY and CDR2 SVGAGI. J lost 9 bases, V lost 5 bases, and 10 bases had no gene match. This CDR3 is CASSKRTGGVWPQHF. In DNA form, the CDR3 reads TGTGCCAGCAGTAAGAGGACAGGGGGTGTTTGGCCCCAGCATTTT.

V and J are TRBV6-5 and TRBJ1-1; D may be TRBD1 (5 bases). With 6 bases removed from V and 3 bases from J, the gap between germline ends came to 11 bases. The CDR3 consists of 13 residues. Germline V lookup: CDR1 MNHEY, CDR2 SVGAGI. CDR3 DNA sequence: TGTGCCAGCAGCCTTGACAGATACACTGAAGCTTTCTTT. Its protein product is CASSLDRYTEAFF.

V usage is TRBV7-8 and J usage is TRBJ2-5; the D gene could be TRBD1 or TRBD2 (5 bases each). CDR3 length: 13 amino acids. In germline, CDR1 is SGHVS, CDR2 FQNEAQ. V was shortened by 4 bases and J by 5 bases, with 11 bases between the two germline ends. The CDR3 spells CASSSDGTETQYF. As DNA, the CDR3 is TGTGCCAGCAGCTCTGACGGGACCGAGACCCAGTACTTC.

The V and J genes are TRBV19 and TRBJ2-3; TRBD2 is a possible D gene (6 bases). Germline CDR1 and CDR2: LNHDA and SQIVND (reference sequence). V gave up 6 bases and J gave up 4 bases, with 11 bases separating them. The CDR3 consists of 13 residues. CDR3 nucleotides: TGTGCCAGTAGCGGGAGAGTCGCAGATACGCAGTATTTT. This encodes CASSGRVADTQYF.

This chain uses TRBV15 with TRBJ1-1, with 9 bases matching TRBD1. CDR3 size: 20 residues. Per germline, CDR1 LNHNV and CDR2 YYDKDF (reference sequence). V was pared by 3 bases and J by 0 bases, with 17 bases of the junction left unmatched. The chain's CDR3 is CATSRSRDRVWVLMNTEAFF. The CDR3 DNA reads TGTGCCACCAGCAGGTCCCGGGACAGGGTTTGGGTTCTGATGAACACTGAAGCTTTCTTT.

Details on this clone: Other DNA sequences within the sample encode an identical CDR3. The chain joins TRBV20-1 to TRBJ1-6; unclear D gene. The length of the CDR3 is 11 residues. The germline V gene encodes CDR1 DFQATT and CDR2 SNEGSKA (reference sequence). Between the trimmed V and J ends, which lost 3 bases and 5 bases, there was a span of 2 bases. The CDR3: CSARDNSPLHF. The CDR3 nucleotides read TGCAGTGCTAGGGATAATTCACCCCTCCACTTT.

The chain links TRBV3-1 (or the pseudogene TRBV3-2) to TRBJ1-5; D call uncertain. Germline values: CDR1 LGHDT, CDR2 YNNKEL (reference sequence). The CDR3 consists of 13 residues. The ends were cut back, 4 bases at V and 5 bases at J, with 9 bases in the middle. For the CDR3, the DNA is TGTGCCAGCAGCCCAACCGGGCATCAGCCCCAGCATTTT. Its translation is CASSPTGHQPQHF.

The chain links TRBV30 to TRBJ1-5; D ambiguous. CDR1 and CDR2 from the germline V gene are GTSNPN and SVGIG (reference sequence). This CDR3 contains 13 residues. V lost 5 bases and J 0 bases, leaving 8 bases between the germline ends. DNA for the CDR3: TGTGCCTGGCCAGGTCATAGCAATCAGCCCCAGCATTTT. This sequence encodes CAWPGHSNQPQHF.